The T cell receptor beta chain described here comes from a study of beta chain features in type 1 diabetes. Study-wide background: Patients looked much like healthy donors when it came to age, gender and cell yields. The number of sorted cells examined across all samples was 107,917,701.

A word on this clone: Its antigen is not known.

The whole isolated RNA underwent reverse transcription, so sequencing captured expressed TCRB transcripts. Assay: immunoSEQ multiplex PCR; the TCRdb copy retains only in-frame clones and omits some. Of about 240,000 clones detected, over 11% appear once; the ten largest clones hold almost 0.02%. All sorted populations exceeded 95% purity. Overall study results and limits: In all four CD4+ subsets, TCRB CDR3 length was significantly, moderately reduced in type 1 diabetes. Among patients, naive, central memory and Treg TCRB repertoires appeared more similar than among healthy donors.

Between the trimmed V and J ends, which lost 5 bases and 0 bases, there was a span of 13 bases. The CDR3 has 15 residues. The germline CDR1 and CDR2 sequences are SGHTA and FQGNSA. The source is a man aged 30-40 years with type 1 diabetes. J is TRBJ1-1 and V is TRBV7-2; no clear D. The sample was naive CD4+ T cells from blood. CDR3 coding DNA: TGTGCCAGCAGCGTTACACAAACCTTGAACACTGAAGCTTTCTTT. It codes for CASSVTQTLNTEAFF.